This T cell receptor beta chain was sequenced for a study of blood T cells in healthy people across ages. Study as a whole: There was about one barcoded beta molecule captured by template switching per two T cells.

Germline V gene sequence: CDR1 SQVTM, CDR2 ANQGSEA. The CDR3 runs 13 residues. V was shortened by 7 bases and J by 2 bases, with 15 bases between the two germline ends. Next came a second PCR, run for roughly 6 to 11 cycles, which used a sample-barcoded 5' primer along with a J-beta primer mix. MiXCR, run by TCRdb on the 5' RACE reads, gives a single entry per CDR3 protein. The data show approximately 800,000 distinct CDR3 sequences, roughly 46% seen once. This clonotype has ten or more counts. No antigen is known for it. Broader study findings: Diversity of TCR beta correlated strongly with naive T cell percentage. Long-lived donors exceeded aged donors in naive CD4+ cells and diversity.

This chain connects TRBV29-1 to TRBJ2-7; a weak D match, TRBD2 (6 bases). Sequenced input: blood. This clonotype was sampled from a man of 80 years or more in good health. The CDR3 sequence: CSAKGTFTYEQYF. The CDR3 DNA is TGCAGCGCCAAAGGGACTTTCACCTACGAGCAGTACTTC.